Only a few counts were recorded for the clone carrying this T cell receptor beta chain. Its antigen is not identified. The data belong to a study of beta chain features in type 1 diabetes. Sorting with CD45RO/CCR7/CD25/CD127/CD95/CD27 yielded naive, central memory, regulatory and stem-like memory CD4+ cells. The CDR3 is 15 residues long. Trimming at V came to 1 base and at J to 8 bases, leaving 9 bases not matched to a gene. The germline CDR1 and CDR2 sequences are SGHRS and YFSETQ. Study-wide findings and caveats: In every one of the four CD4+ subsets, TCRB CDR3s were moderately but significantly shorter in Type 1 diabetes patients. PCR might preferentially amplify shorter templates, equally in patients and controls. Type 1 diabetes patients showed fewer insertions and more deletions at VDJ junctions.

Expressed TCRB transcripts were sequenced because the entire RNA isolate underwent reverse transcription. Only in-frame clones appear in the TCRdb table, and some are missing; sequencing was by immunoSEQ multiplex PCR. The repertoire holds a few hundred thousand clones, with roughly an eighth as singletons. This clonotype was sampled from a man in his thirties or forties with type 1 diabetes. The chain links TRBV5-1 to TRBJ2-4; 7 bases match TRBD2. Sequencing was performed on naive CD4+ T cells from blood. CDR3 protein: CASSLSAGEGDIQYF. The CDR3 DNA reads TGCGCCAGCAGCTTGTCTGCGGGAGAGGGAGACATTCAGTACTTC.